This T cell receptor (beta chain) was documented in a study of response to subunit inactivated influenza vaccine. On this clonotype: No antigen is known for it.

The germline V gene has CDR1 MNHEY and CDR2 SMNVEV (reference sequence). This CDR3 spans 15 amino acids. The V end was cut by 5 bases, the J end by 0 bases, with 11 bases between. Study-level results: Each seasonal flu vaccination may recruit only limited new T cells, authors suggested.

TCRdb itself ran the RT-PCR reads through MiXCR, one entry per CDR3 protein. The sample carries 150,000 to 200,000 distinct CDR3 sequences, about 12% recorded once. These data also formed part of another study, on T cells expressing NK-cell markers. As that study records: Generation of TCR beta cDNA was performed by 5'RACE template switching incorporating UMIs. The authors sequenced eight donors, of whom seven were HCMV-seropositive and one was seronegative. Of the CD8+ T cells in about 6 donors, about 1.0-8% belonged to dominant NKG2C+ clonotypes.

The gene calls are TRBV27 and TRBJ2-1; maybe TRBD2 (5 bases). The source was CD8+ T cells sorted from PBMCs, collected 11 to 12 days after vaccination. The TCR originated in a man between 45 and 60 years old who received an inactivated influenza vaccine. CDR3 amino acids: CASSKVGDSYNEQFF. CDR3 bases: TGTGCCAGCAGTAAGGTGGGAGACTCCTACAATGAGCAGTTCTTC.